This T cell receptor beta chain was sequenced in a study of Tregs in tolerant kidney transplant recipients. Study-wide findings and caveats: Validation in larger populations is needed because few patients were studied.

The CDR3 consists of 13 residues. The V end was cut by 4 bases, the J end by 6 bases, with 13 bases between. The germline CDR1 and CDR2 sequences are PRHDT and FYEKMQ (reference sequence). This clone was seen once. The antigen is unknown. Clones were sequenced by immunoSEQ multiplex PCR, and TCRdb holds only the in-frame ones, with some missing. The sample lists some 90,000 clones; more than 90% were seen once. The V and J genes are TRBV13 and TRBJ2-7; no reliable D call. Source material: CD8+ T cells from blood. The receptor was isolated from a human donor in good health. CDR3 sequence (DNA): TGTGCCAGCAGCTATCGGGCGATGGGCGAGCAGTACTTC. It translates to CASSYRAMGEQYF.